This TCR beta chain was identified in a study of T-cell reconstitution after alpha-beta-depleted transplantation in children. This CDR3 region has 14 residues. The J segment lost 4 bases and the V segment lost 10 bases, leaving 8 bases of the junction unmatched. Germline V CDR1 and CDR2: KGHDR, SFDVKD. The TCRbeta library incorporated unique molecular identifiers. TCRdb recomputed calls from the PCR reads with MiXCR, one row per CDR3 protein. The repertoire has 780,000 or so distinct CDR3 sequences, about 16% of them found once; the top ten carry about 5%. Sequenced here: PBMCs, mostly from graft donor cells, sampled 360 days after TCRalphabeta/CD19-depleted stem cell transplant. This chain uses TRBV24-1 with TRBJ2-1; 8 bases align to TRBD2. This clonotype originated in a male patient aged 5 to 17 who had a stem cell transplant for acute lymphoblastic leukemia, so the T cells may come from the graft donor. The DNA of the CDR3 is TGTGCCACATCGGTAGCGGGACCTTACAATGAGCAGTTCTTC. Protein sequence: CATSVAGPYNEQFF.